This T cell receptor beta chain is drawn from a study of blood T cell repertoires in COVID-19. Study summary: Samples taken during acute and convalescent COVID-19 were collected in the United States, Italy and Spain. From T cells, B-cell-depleted T cells, or PBMCs came the material, which was cDNA or gDNA.

Generated by immunoSEQ multiplex PCR, the TCRdb table keeps only in-frame clones and is missing some. This table has approximately 120,000 clones, 84% appearing once. CDR1 and CDR2 (germline): MNHEY, SMNVEV (reference sequence). This CDR3 spans 14 amino acids. Unmatched junction bases numbered 4, after V lost 7 bases and J lost 1 base. The rearrangement uses TRBV27 and TRBJ1-1, with TRBD1 identical over 9 bases. This TCR was sampled from a woman older than 75 with active or convalescent COVID-19. Sequencing was carried out using peripheral blood. Written as DNA, the CDR3 is TGTGCCAGCACCGAGACAGGGGGGAACACTGAAGCTTTCTTT. It codes for CASTETGGNTEAFF.